The rows below give T cell receptor beta chains drawn from one sample of a study of cytomegalovirus exposure and HLA in healthy donors. Repertoires were generated with immunoSEQ multiplex PCR, while TCRdb's copy carries only in-frame clones and drops some. This sample has tens of thousands of clones, with around 90% found just once. The sequencing sample was made of PBMCs. These receptors all stem from a woman under 30 in good health and CMV-seropositive. CDR3s include the opening cysteine and the closing phenylalanine or tryptophan. Each record gives: D gene, clone size, J gene, V gene, CDR3 protein, CDR3 DNA. The D gene is left open where the match is weak. Clone size appears in some rows only: once, few, many, or a class for an expanded clone.

d_gene: NA; abundance: once; j_gene: TRBJ2-1; v_gene: TRBV11-3; CDR3aa: CASSPGGLQANEQFF; CDR3nt: TGTGCCAGCAGCCCAGGCGGACTACAGGCGAATGAGCAGTTCTTC
d_gene: TRBD2; abundance: NA; j_gene: TRBJ2-5; v_gene: TRBV5-4; CDR3aa: CASSFFSGGAGETQYF; CDR3nt: TGTGCCAGCAGCTTTTTCAGCGGGGGGGCAGGGGAGACCCAGTACTTC
d_gene: NA; abundance: NA; j_gene: TRBJ2-3; v_gene: TRBV10-3; CDR3aa: CAIAPGRRQDTQYF; CDR3nt: TGTGCCATCGCCCCCGGCAGGCGCCAAGATACGCAGTATTTT
d_gene: TRBD2; abundance: NA; j_gene: TRBJ2-1; v_gene: TRBV7-2; CDR3aa: CASSLRPSGGANEQFF; CDR3nt: TGTGCCAGCAGCTTACGTCCTAGCGGGGGGGCCAATGAGCAGTTCTTC
d_gene: NA; abundance: NA; j_gene: TRBJ2-1; v_gene: TRBV25-1; CDR3aa: CASRDRSSSYNEQFF; CDR3nt: TGTGCCAGCAGAGACAGGTCCAGCTCCTACAATGAGCAGTTCTTC
d_gene: NA; abundance: few; j_gene: TRBJ2-7; v_gene: TRBV5-1; CDR3aa: CASSLGGSFSYEQYF; CDR3nt: TGCGCCAGCAGCTTAGGCGGGTCCTTCTCCTACGAGCAGTACTTC
d_gene: TRBD1; abundance: NA; j_gene: TRBJ1-5; v_gene: TRBV4-2; CDR3aa: CASSQLDRGTRNQPQHF; CDR3nt: TGTGCCAGCAGCCAACTGGACAGGGGGACGCGCAATCAGCCCCAGCATTTT
d_gene: TRBD1; abundance: NA; j_gene: TRBJ1-1; v_gene: TRBV6-6; CDR3aa: CASSPRTGANTEAFF; CDR3nt: TGTGCCAGCAGTCCCCGGACAGGGGCGAACACTGAAGCTTTCTTT
d_gene: NA; abundance: once; j_gene: TRBJ1-1; v_gene: TRBV5-1; CDR3aa: CASSLRTANTEAFF; CDR3nt: TGCGCCAGCAGCTTAAGGACAGCGAACACTGAAGCTTTCTTT
d_gene: TRBD1; abundance: NA; j_gene: TRBJ1-1; v_gene: TRBV10-3; CDR3aa: CAISRQGRDTEAFF; CDR3nt: TGTGCCATCAGCAGACAGGGGCGGGACACTGAAGCTTTCTTT
d_gene: NA; abundance: NA; j_gene: TRBJ1-5; v_gene: TRBV19; CDR3aa: CASSIAIGQPQHF; CDR3nt: TGTGCCAGTAGTATTGCAATCGGTCAGCCCCAGCATTTT
d_gene: TRBD1; abundance: NA; j_gene: TRBJ2-7; v_gene: TRBV2; CDR3aa: CASSEFEGQEAYEQYF; CDR3nt: TGTGCCAGCAGTGAATTTGAGGGACAGGAGGCCTACGAGCAGTACTTC